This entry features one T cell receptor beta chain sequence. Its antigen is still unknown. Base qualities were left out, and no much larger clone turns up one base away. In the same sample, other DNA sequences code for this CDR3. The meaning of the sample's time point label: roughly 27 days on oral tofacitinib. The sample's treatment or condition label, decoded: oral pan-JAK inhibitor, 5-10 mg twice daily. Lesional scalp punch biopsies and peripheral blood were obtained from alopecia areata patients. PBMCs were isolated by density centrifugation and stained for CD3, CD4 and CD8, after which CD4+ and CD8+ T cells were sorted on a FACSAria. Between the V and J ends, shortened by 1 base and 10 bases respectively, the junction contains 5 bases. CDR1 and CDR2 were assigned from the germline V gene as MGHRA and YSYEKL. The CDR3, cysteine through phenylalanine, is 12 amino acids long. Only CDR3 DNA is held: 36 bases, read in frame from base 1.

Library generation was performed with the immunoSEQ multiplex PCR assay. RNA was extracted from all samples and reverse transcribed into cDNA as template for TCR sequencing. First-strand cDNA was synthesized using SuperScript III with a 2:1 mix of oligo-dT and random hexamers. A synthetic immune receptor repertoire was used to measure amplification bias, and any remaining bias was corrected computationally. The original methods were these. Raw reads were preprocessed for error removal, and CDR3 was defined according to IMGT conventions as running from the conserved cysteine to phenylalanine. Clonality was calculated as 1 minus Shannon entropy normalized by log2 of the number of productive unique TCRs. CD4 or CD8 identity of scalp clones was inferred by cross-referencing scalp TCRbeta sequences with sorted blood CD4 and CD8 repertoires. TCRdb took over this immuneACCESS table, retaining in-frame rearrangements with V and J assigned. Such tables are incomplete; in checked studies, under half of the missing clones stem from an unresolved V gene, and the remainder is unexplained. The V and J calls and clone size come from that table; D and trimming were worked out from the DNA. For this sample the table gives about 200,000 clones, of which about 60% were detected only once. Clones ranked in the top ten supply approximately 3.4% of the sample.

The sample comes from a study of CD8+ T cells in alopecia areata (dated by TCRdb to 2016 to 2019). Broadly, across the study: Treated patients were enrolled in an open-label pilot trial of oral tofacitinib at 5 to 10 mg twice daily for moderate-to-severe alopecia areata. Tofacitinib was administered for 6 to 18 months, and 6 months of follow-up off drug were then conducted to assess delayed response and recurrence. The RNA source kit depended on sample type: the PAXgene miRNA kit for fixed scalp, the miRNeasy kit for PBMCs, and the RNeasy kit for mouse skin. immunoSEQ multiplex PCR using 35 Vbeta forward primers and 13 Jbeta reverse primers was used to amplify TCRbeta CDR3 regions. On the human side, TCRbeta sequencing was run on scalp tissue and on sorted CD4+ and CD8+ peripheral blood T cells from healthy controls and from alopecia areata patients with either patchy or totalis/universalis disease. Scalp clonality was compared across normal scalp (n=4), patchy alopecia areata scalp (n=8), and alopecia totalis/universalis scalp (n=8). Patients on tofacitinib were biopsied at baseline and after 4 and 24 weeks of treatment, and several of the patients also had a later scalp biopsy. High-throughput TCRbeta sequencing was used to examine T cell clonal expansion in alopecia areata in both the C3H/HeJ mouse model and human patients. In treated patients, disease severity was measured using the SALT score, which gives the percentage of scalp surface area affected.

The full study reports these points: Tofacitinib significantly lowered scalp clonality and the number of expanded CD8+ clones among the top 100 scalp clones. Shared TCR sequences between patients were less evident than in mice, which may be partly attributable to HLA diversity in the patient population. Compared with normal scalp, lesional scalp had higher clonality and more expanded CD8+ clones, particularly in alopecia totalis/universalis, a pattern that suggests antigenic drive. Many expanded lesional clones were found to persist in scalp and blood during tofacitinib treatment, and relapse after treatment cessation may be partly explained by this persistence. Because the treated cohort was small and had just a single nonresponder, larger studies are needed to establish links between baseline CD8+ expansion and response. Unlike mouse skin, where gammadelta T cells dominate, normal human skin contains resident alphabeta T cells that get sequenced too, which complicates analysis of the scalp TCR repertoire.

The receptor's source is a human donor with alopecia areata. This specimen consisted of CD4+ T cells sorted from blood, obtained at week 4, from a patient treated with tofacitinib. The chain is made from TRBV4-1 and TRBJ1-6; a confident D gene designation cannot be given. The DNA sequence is TGCGCCAGCAGCCAAGTCGGATCACCCCTCCACTTT. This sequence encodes CASSQVGSPLHF.